Sequencing of this T cell receptor beta chain was carried out in a study of blood T cell repertoires in COVID-19. The CDR3 runs 17 residues. The junction had 6 bases not matched to a gene; V was cut back by 3 bases and J by 0 bases. Looked up from germline, CDR1 is DFQATT and CDR2 is SNEGSKA (reference sequence). The repertoire was sequenced with immunoSEQ multiplex PCR; TCRdb's copy has only in-frame clones and lacks some. This sample carries approximately 96,000 clones, roughly 89% of them seen once, and the ten largest clones take 4% to 5%. This receptor was taken from a human donor with COVID-19, enrolled during active disease. The donor label of this sample is uncertain. What was sequenced was peripheral blood. The V and J genes are TRBV20-1 and TRBJ1-6; 9 nucleotides match TRBD1. The CDR3 region is CSASGGQGSSYNSPLHF. Written as DNA, the CDR3 is TGCAGTGCTAGTGGTGGACAGGGGAGCTCCTATAATTCACCCCTCCACTTT.